Sequencing of this T cell receptor beta chain was carried out in a study of blood T cell repertoires in COVID-19. The length of the CDR3 is 13 residues. Germline CDR1 SGHNT, CDR2 YYREEE (reference sequence). The V end lost 3 bases, the J end lost 9 bases, and 15 bases lay between the germline ends. As handled by the study authors: Amplifying reference gene primers gave estimates of nucleated cell counts. Repertoires were generated with immunoSEQ multiplex PCR, while TCRdb's copy carries only in-frame clones and drops some. V, J and clone size reflect that table, while D and trimming were determined from the DNA. The table shows about 91,000 clones, with 88% occurring only once.

J is TRBJ1-1 and V is TRBV5-4; D not resolved. The sequenced material came from peripheral blood. The sequence was obtained from a woman older than 75 with active COVID-19. CDR3 coding DNA: TGTGCCAGCAGCTCGGTTGTTAGCTCCCAAGCTTTCTTT. Protein: CASSSVVSSQAFF.